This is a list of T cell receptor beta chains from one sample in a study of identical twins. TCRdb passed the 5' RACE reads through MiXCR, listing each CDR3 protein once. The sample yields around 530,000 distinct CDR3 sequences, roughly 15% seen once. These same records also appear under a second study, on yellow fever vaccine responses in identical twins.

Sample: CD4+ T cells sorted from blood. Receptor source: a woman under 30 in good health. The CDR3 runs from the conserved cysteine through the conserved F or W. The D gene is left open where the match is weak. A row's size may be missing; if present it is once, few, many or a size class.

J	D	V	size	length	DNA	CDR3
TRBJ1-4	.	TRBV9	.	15	TGTGCCAGCAGCGTAGCTGGGGGAACTAATGAAAAACTGTTTTTT	CASSVAGGTNEKLFF
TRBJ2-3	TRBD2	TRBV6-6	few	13	TGTGCCAGCCGGGAGGTAGCCTCAGATACGCAGTATTTT	CASREVASDTQYF
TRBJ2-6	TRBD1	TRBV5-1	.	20	TGCGCCAGCAGCTTGCGGGCTCGGACAGGGAGTGACTCTGGGGCCAACGTCCTGACTTTC	CASSLRARTGSDSGANVLTF
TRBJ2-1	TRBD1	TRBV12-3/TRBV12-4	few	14	TGTGCCAGCAGGAGACAGGGATACTACAATGAGCAGTTCTTC	CASRRQGYYNEQFF
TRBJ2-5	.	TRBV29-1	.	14	TGCAGCGCCCCCCTCGGGGGAGGTCAAGAGACCCAGTACTTC	CSAPLGGGQETQYF
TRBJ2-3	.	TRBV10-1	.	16	TGCGCCAGCAGTGAGTCGATTCAGGGGCCCACAGATACGCAGTATTTT	CASSESIQGPTDTQYF
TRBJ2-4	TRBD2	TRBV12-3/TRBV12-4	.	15	TGTGCCAGCACCCCGGGAGGGTTAGCCAAAAACATTCAGTACTTC	CASTPGGLAKNIQYF
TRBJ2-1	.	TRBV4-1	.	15	TGCGCCAGCAGCCAAACAGGACTACCTAACAATGAGCAGTTCTTC	CASSQTGLPNNEQFF
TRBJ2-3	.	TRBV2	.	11	TGTGCCAGCAACCCGGGAGATACGCAGTATTTT	CASNPGDTQYF
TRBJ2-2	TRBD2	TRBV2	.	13	TGTGCCAGCATAGGGACTAGCATCGGGGAGCTGTTTTTT	CASIGTSIGELFF
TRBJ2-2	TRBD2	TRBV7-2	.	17	TGTGCCAGCAGCCAAAACCCGGCTAGCGGGAGTCGCGGGGAGCTGTTTTTT	CASSQNPASGSRGELFF
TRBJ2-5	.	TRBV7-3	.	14	TGTGCCAGCAGCTTAGTAGGAAGCGAAGAGACCCAGTACTTC	CASSLVGSEETQYF
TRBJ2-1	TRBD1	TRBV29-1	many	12	TGCAGCACTGGACAGGGCAACAATGAGCAGTTCTTC	CSTGQGNNEQFF
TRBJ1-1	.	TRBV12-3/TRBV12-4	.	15	TGTGCCAGCAGTTCAGAGGTCGGGGTTTCCACTGAAGCTTTCTTT	CASSSEVGVSTEAFF
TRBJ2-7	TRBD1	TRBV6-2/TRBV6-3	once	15	TGTGCCAGCGTTACCCGGCGACAGGGGGCTTACGAGCAGTACTTC	CASVTRRQGAYEQYF
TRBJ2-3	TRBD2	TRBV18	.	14	TGTGCCAGCTCACCACCTGCGGCTAGCGGGAGTAACAATTTT	CASSPPAASGSNNF
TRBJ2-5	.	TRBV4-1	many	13	TGCGCCAGCAGCCAGGGCCTTCAAGAGACCCAGTACTTC	CASSQGLQETQYF
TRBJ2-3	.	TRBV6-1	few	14	TGTGCCAGCAGTAAAGGACTCTTCACAGATACGCAGTATTTT	CASSKGLFTDTQYF
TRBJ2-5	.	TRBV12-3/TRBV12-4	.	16	TGTGCCAGCAGTTCGTTACCGGGACCTTCGGGAGAGACCCAGTACTTC	CASSSLPGPSGETQYF
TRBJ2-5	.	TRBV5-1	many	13	TGCGCCAGCAGCTTTTCCCAGCAAGAGACCCAGTACTTC	CASSFSQQETQYF
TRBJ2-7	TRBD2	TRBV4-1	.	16	TGCGCCAGCAGCCTGACTAGCGGCCCTAGCTCCTACGAGCAGTACTTC	CASSLTSGPSSYEQYF
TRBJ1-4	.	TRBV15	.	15	TGTGCCACCAGCAGAGGAGGAGAAGCTAATGAAAAACTGTTTTTT	CATSRGGEANEKLFF
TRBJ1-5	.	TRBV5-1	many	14	TGCGCCAGCCTTTACGGGGAGAGGAATCAGCCCCAGCATTTT	CASLYGERNQPQHF
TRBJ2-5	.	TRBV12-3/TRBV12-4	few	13	TGTGCCAGCAGGGGGGCAGGAGAGCCGACCCAGTACTTC	CASRGAGEPTQYF
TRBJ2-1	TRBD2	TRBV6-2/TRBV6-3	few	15	TGTGCCAGCAGAAATCCCCGGGAGGGCCACAATGAGCAGTTCTTC	CASRNPREGHNEQFF
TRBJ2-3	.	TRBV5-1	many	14	TGCGCCAGCAGCTTGAACAGGGTCACAGATACGCAGTATTTT	CASSLNRVTDTQYF
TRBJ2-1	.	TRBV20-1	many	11	TGCAGTGTAGGTCAGCACAATGAGCAGTTCTTC	CSVGQHNEQFF
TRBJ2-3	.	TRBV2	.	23	TGTGCCAGCAGTGATAGTTTTTTGGGCGCGGAGTCTTCTGTGAGGGAGAGCACAGATACGCAGTATTTT	CASSDSFLGAESSVRESTDTQYF
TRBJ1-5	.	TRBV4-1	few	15	TGCGCCAGCAGCCAAGATCGGTATTCGGCTCAGCCCCAGCATTTT	CASSQDRYSAQPQHF
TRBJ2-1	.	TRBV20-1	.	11	TGCAGTGCTACACAGGGTATTGAGCAGTTCTTC	CSATQGIEQFF
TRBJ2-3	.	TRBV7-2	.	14	TGTGCCAGCAGCTCGAGCGTCGCTGCAGATACGCAGTATTTT	CASSSSVAADTQYF
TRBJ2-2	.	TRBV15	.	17	TGTGCCACCAGCAGAGATCTAACGGTGAAGAGCACCGGGGAGCTGTTTTTT	CATSRDLTVKSTGELFF
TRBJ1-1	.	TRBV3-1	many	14	TGTGCCAGCAGCTCCCTAGACAGGAACACTGAAGCTTTCTTT	CASSSLDRNTEAFF
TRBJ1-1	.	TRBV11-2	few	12	TGTGCCAGCAGCTTAGATCGCCGGTCAGCTTTCTTT	CASSLDRRSAFF
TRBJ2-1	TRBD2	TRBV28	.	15	TGTGCCAGCCACTCTTGGGGGGGGGATTACAATGAGCAGTTCTTC	CASHSWGGDYNEQFF
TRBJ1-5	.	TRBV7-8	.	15	TGTGCCAGCAGCTTAGTTTTGGGCGGCAATCAGCCCCAGCATTTT	CASSLVLGGNQPQHF
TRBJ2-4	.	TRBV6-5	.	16	TGTGCCAGCAGTTACTCGATACAGCTAGCCAAAAACATTCAGTACTTC	CASSYSIQLAKNIQYF